These 30 T cell receptor beta chains share one sample of origin, sequenced in a study of identical twins. TCRdb recomputed calls from the 5' RACE reads with MiXCR, one row per CDR3 protein. The data show 500,000 to 700,000 distinct CDR3 sequences, about 7.6% seen once. The sample was also reused in another study, on yellow fever vaccine responses in identical twins.

Sequencing was carried out using PBMCs. The receptors were sampled from a young woman in good health.

This clonotype has more than one count but fewer than ten. The rearrangement joins TRBV6-5 to TRBJ1-2, with D possibly being TRBD1 (5 bases). This CDR3 is 15 amino acids long. V lost 1 base to trimming and J lost 8 bases, with 17 bases between them. CDR1 MNHEY and CDR2 SVGAGI come from the germline V gene. CDR3 amino acids: CASSYYSWQGGGYTF. As DNA, the CDR3 is TGTGCCAGCAGTTACTACTCTTGGCAGGGTGGAGGCTACACCTTC.

The genes are TRBV4-1 and TRBJ2-7; D is unclear. The germline V gene has CDR1 MGHRA and CDR2 YSYEKL. The germline V and J ends were trimmed by 1 base and 0 bases, with 7 bases remaining between them. This CDR3 spans 14 amino acids. This chain's CDR3 is CASSQVGISYEQYF. The CDR3 DNA reads as TGCGCCAGCAGCCAAGTTGGAATCTCCTACGAGCAGTACTTC.

The chain joins TRBV5-1 to TRBJ2-7; D may be TRBD1 (6 bases). The V gene's germline CDR1 is SGHRS and CDR2 YFSETQ. Trimming pared 4 bases from V and 1 base from J, leaving 9 bases between. This CDR3 has 13 amino acids. The CDR3, as DNA: TGCGCCAGCAGCATCGGACAGTCCTACGAGCAGTACTTC. Encoded protein: CASSIGQSYEQYF.

The chain combines TRBV5-1 with TRBJ2-1, with 10 nucleotides matching TRBD1. The CDR3 is 16 residues long. CDR1 SGHRS and CDR2 YFSETQ come from the germline V gene. J gave up 4 bases and V 4 bases, and 8 bases lay outside the gene matches. The CDR3 nucleotides read TGCGCCAGCAGCACCGGACAGGGGGTCGGGTACAATGAGCAGTTCTTC. This codes for CASSTGQGVGYNEQFF. Combining the CDR3 with reference TRBV5-1 and TRBJ2-1 gives the whole variable domain KAGVTQTPRYLIKTRGQQVTLSCSPISGHRSVSWYQQTPGQGLQFLFEYFSETQRNKGNFPGRFSGRQFSNSRSEMNVSTLELGDSALYLCASSTGQGVGYNEQFFGPGTRLTVL.

A few counts support this clonotype. The rearrangement uses TRBV24-1 and TRBJ2-7, with 9 bases identical to TRBD1. CDR3 length equals 17 residues. The V and J ends lost 3 bases and 0 bases, in that order; junction bases with no gene match: 8. Germline assignment: CDR1 KGHDR and CDR2 SFDVKD. The CDR3 region has the DNA TGTGCCACCAGTGATGGCCCCGGGACAGGGAACTCCTACGAGCAGTACTTC. This translates into CATSDGPGTGNSYEQYF.

The chain recombines TRBV10-2 with TRBJ2-1; D might be TRBD2 (5 bases). CDR1 is WSHSY, CDR2 SAAADI, per germline. V lost 8 bases, J lost 7 bases, and 21 bases lay in between. This CDR3 has 15 residues. CDR3 DNA: TGCGCCAGCGCCCCAGAGGGCCTAAGGAGGAATGAGCAGTTCTTC. This gives the protein CASAPEGLRRNEQFF.

This chain links TRBV28 with TRBJ2-3; TRBD2 agrees at 9 bases. The junction had 7 bases not matched to a gene; V was cut back by 6 bases and J by 0 bases. Per germline, CDR1 MDHEN and CDR2 SYDVKM. CDR3 length: 16 residues. CDR3 sequence reads: CASSPTSGSSTDTQYF. CDR3 nucleotides: TGTGCCAGCAGCCCTACTAGCGGGTCTAGCACAGATACGCAGTATTTT.

This clonotype has just one count. This sequence joins TRBV5-6 and TRBJ2-7; TRBD2 matches 13 bases. This CDR3 spans 14 amino acids. Germline lookup yields CDR1 SGHDT and CDR2 YYEEEE. The V gene end was trimmed by 6 bases and the J gene end by 6 bases; junction bases not matched to a gene: 6. The CDR3 sequence: CASTQGLAGLEQYF. The CDR3 coding sequence is TGTGCCAGCACACAGGGACTAGCGGGACTCGAGCAGTACTTC.

This clonotype has just a few counts. CDR3 coding DNA: TGCGCCAGCAGCCAAGCAGGGGGTGTACAGTACGTC. Translating it yields CASSQAGGVQYV. The chain links TRBV4-1 to TRBJ2-7, with 7 bases matching TRBD1. Germline V lookup: CDR1 MGHRA, CDR2 YSYEKL. This CDR3 contains 12 residues. The V segment lost 1 base and the J segment 10 bases; nucleotides outside the gene matches: 4.

This clonotype was found a few times. The chain has TRBV6-1 and TRBJ2-7; 9 bases line up with TRBD1. Germline loops: CDR1 MNHNS, CDR2 SASEGT. This CDR3 has 15 amino acids. Trimming removed 5 bases from V and 3 bases from J; junction bases left unmatched: 8. The chain's CDR3 is CASSNSGTGFYEQYF. Written as DNA, the CDR3 is TGTGCCAGCAGTAATTCCGGGACAGGGTTCTACGAGCAGTACTTC.

This clonotype occurred many times. V gene TRBV5-1 combines with J gene TRBJ1-3, with D unresolved. This CDR3 comprises 17 residues. Germline V gene sequence: CDR1 SGHRS, CDR2 YFSETQ. V was shortened by 4 bases and J by 0 bases, with 17 bases between the two germline ends. The CDR3 is CASSRRSGSSSGNTIYF. The DNA for the CDR3 is TGCGCCAGCAGCCGTAGGTCGGGGTCGAGCTCTGGAAACACCATATATTTT.

This clonotype was observed a single time. A much bigger clone sits one base away, suggesting this may be a read error. The V and J genes are TRBV29-1 and TRBJ2-2; 11 bases are shared with TRBD2. The CDR3 covers 14 residues. Per the germline V gene, CDR1 is SQVTM and CDR2 is ANQGSEA. CDR3 amino acids: CGVRLAGRTGELFF. In nucleotides, the CDR3 is TGCGGCGTTCGACTAGCGGGACGGACCGGGGAGCTGTTTTTT.

The table lists this clonotype with a few counts. This chain links TRBV20-1 with TRBJ2-5; 12 positions agree with TRBD2. Per germline, CDR1 DFQATT and CDR2 SNEGSKA (reference sequence). J was trimmed by 5 bases and V by 6 bases; bases with no gene match: 13. This CDR3 is 16 amino acids long. The CDR3 coding sequence is TGCAGTGCAGCCGGGACTAGCGGGCCCAAGGGGGAGACCCAGTACTTC. Its protein is CSAAGTSGPKGETQYF.

This clonotype was counted at least ten times. The rearrangement uses TRBV7-2 and TRBJ1-2; D not resolved. V lost 1 base and J lost 3, with 0 bases in between. This CDR3 has 11 amino acids. The germline gives CDR1 SGHTA, CDR2 FQGNSA. The CDR3 is CASSLDYGYTF. The CDR3 DNA reads TGTGCCAGCAGCTTAGACTATGGCTACACCTTC.

This clonotype was detected many times. This chain's CDR3 is CASSKLGTSGSYNEQFF. The CDR3 DNA follows: TGTGCCAGCAGCAAACTTGGGACTAGCGGCTCCTACAATGAGCAGTTCTTC. The chain links TRBV11-2 to TRBJ2-1; TRBD2 matches 11 bases. Per the germline V gene, CDR1 is SGHAT and CDR2 is FQNNGV. Unmatched junction bases numbered 6, after V lost 5 bases and J lost 0 bases. The CDR3 runs 17 residues.

The chain is built from TRBV18 and TRBJ2-1, with D hard to call. This CDR3 contains 15 residues. CDR1 is KGHSH and CDR2 is LQKENI in the germline V gene. V gave up 2 bases and J gave up 0 bases, with 8 bases separating them. Written as DNA, the CDR3 is TGTGCCAGCTCACCAGAGCAACCCTCCTACAATGAGCAGTTCTTC. As protein: CASSPEQPSYNEQFF.

This clonotype has ten or more counts. The chain recombines TRBV11-2 with TRBJ2-5; D is perhaps TRBD1 (5 bases). From germline, CDR1 is SGHAT and CDR2 FQNNGV. The germline V and J ends were trimmed by 0 bases and 5 bases, with 13 bases remaining between them. This CDR3 spans 15 amino acids. CDR3 coding DNA: TGTGCCAGCAGCTTAGAATCAGGGATGATGGAGACCCAGTACTTC. This translates into CASSLESGMMETQYF.

The chain recombines TRBV7-2 with TRBJ1-2; the D is unclear. Germline lookup yields CDR1 SGHTA and CDR2 FQGNSA. The CDR3 runs 15 residues. Trimming pared 5 bases from V and 1 base from J, leaving 14 bases between. In nucleotides, the CDR3 is TGTGCCAGCAGCCCTGGCTCAGGAGGTAACTATGGCTACACCTTC. Translated: CASSPGSGGNYGYTF.

This clonotype came up many times. The rearrangement joins TRBV24-1 to TRBJ2-2; D call uncertain. Trimming left V 1 base short and J 3 bases short, with 11 bases between. The CDR3 consists of 16 residues. Germline loops: CDR1 KGHDR, CDR2 SFDVKD. The CDR3 loop is CATSDFRRAYTGELFF. The CDR3, as DNA: TGTGCCACCAGTGATTTCCGCAGAGCATACACCGGGGAGCTGTTTTTT.

This clonotype appeared many times. The chain employs TRBV11-2 and TRBJ2-1; D is perhaps TRBD1 or TRBD2 (5 bases each). This CDR3 contains 14 residues. Trimming cost V 4 bases and J 5 bases, with 12 bases left between them. CDR1 and CDR2 (germline): SGHAT, FQNNGV. The DNA for the CDR3 is TGTGCCAGCAGCTCCTGGGACGGTGACAATGAGCAGTTCTTC. It yields the protein CASSSWDGDNEQFF. Drawing the rest from reference TRBV11-2 and TRBJ2-1, the complete variable domain is EAGVAQSPRYKIIEKRQSVAFWCNPISGHATLYWYQQILGQGPKLLIQFQNNGVVDDSQLPKDRFSAERLKGVDSTLKIQPAKLEDSAVYLCASSSWDGDNEQFFGPGTRLTVL.

The V call is TRBV6-1, the J call TRBJ2-3; 15 nucleotides agree with TRBD2. The V gene's germline CDR1 is MNHNS and CDR2 SASEGT. Unmatched junction bases numbered 14, after V lost 7 bases and J lost 3 bases. This CDR3 contains 19 residues. The CDR3, as DNA: TGTGCCAGCATTCCAAACCCCGGACTAGCGGGGGGGCCAACAGATACGCAGTATTTT. Translating it yields CASIPNPGLAGGPTDTQYF.

On this clonotype itself: One base away lies a much larger clone, so this may be a sequencing read error. V is TRBV12-3 or TRBV12-4 and J is TRBJ2-4; TRBD2 agrees at 9 bases. Losses at the gene ends were 5 bases for V and 4 bases for J; bases not matched to a gene: 9. This CDR3 spans 16 amino acids. The CDR3, as DNA: TGTGCCAGCAGTCTCGGACTAGCGAGATCTAAAAACATTCAGTACTTC. This sequence encodes CASSLGLARSKNIQYF.

This clonotype has a handful of counts. V gene TRBV5-1 combines with J gene TRBJ2-1, with D tentatively TRBD2 (7 bases). CDR3 length equals 14 residues. With 4 bases removed from V and 7 bases from J, the gap between germline ends came to 15 bases. CDR1 and CDR2 (germline): SGHRS, YFSETQ. CDR3 loop: CASSQEGGRNEQFF. DNA of the CDR3: TGCGCCAGCAGCCAGGAGGGGGGGCGAAATGAGCAGTTCTTC. The full variable domain, completed using reference TRBV5-1 and TRBJ2-1, is KAGVTQTPRYLIKTRGQQVTLSCSPISGHRSVSWYQQTPGQGLQFLFEYFSETQRNKGNFPGRFSGRQFSNSRSEMNVSTLELGDSALYLCASSQEGGRNEQFFGPGTRLTVL.

The gene calls are TRBV5-4 and TRBJ2-2; D is unresolved. V shed 0 bases and J shed 4 bases, with 19 bases lying between them. Germline lookup yields CDR1 SGHNT and CDR2 YYREEE (reference sequence). This CDR3 has 18 amino acids. The CDR3 region is CASSLDLVTPSGTGELFF. The CDR3 DNA is TGTGCCAGCAGCTTGGATTTGGTGACCCCCTCGGGCACCGGGGAGCTGTTTTTT.

Turning to this clonotype: An end of the junction does not agree with germline; a read error may underlie this. Written as DNA, the CDR3 is TGTGCCAGCAGTCGAAGCGGGAACCCCGGGGAGCTGTTTTTT. It codes for CASSRSGNPGELFF. The V and J genes are TRBV6-1 and TRBJ2-2, with TRBD2 identical over 7 bases. Per germline, CDR1 MNHNS and CDR2 SASEGT. The CDR3 is made up of 14 amino acids.

This CDR3 reads CASSALEAPSEAQETQYF. The DNA of the CDR3 is TGTGCCAGCAGTGCACTCGAAGCTCCTTCGGAGGCCCAAGAGACCCAGTACTTC. The chain has TRBV28 and TRBJ2-5, with a tentative D call TRBD2 (5 bases). Germline loops: CDR1 MDHEN, CDR2 SYDVKM. The CDR3 is made up of 18 amino acids. V was cut by 5 bases and J by 1 base, with 23 bases left in between.

For this clonotype: At one boundary the junction diverges from the germline segment, which might be a read error. J is TRBJ2-1 and V is TRBV29-1; maybe TRBD2 (7 bases). The length of the CDR3 is 13 residues. In germline, CDR1 is SQVTM, CDR2 ANQGSEA. The CDR3: CRVGHPGGAGQFF. The CDR3 DNA is TGCAGGGTTGGCCATCCGGGGGGCGCAGGGCAGTTCTTC.

The rearrangement joins TRBV14 to TRBJ1-4, with 7 positions matching TRBD1. Germline CDR1 is SGHDN and CDR2 is FVKESK. CDR3 length: 16 residues. With 4 bases clipped from V and 0 bases from J, the junction kept 5 bases outside the gene matches. The CDR3 protein is CASSRRQGSTNEKLFF. The CDR3 nucleotides are TGTGCCAGCAGCCGTCGACAGGGTTCAACTAATGAAAAACTGTTTTTT.

As to this clonotype: This clone may be a read error of a much larger clone one base away. Lacking the conserved final phenylalanine or tryptophan, this CDR3 likely reflects a read error. This chain connects TRBV6-1 to TRBJ2-7, with D possibly matching TRBD1 (6 bases). The germline V gene encodes CDR1 MNHNS and CDR2 SASEGT. The CDR3 extends over 14 amino acids. With 5 bases removed from V and 0 bases from J, the gap between germline ends came to 11 bases. DNA of the CDR3: TGTGCCAGCAGTCCGGACAGATACTCCTACGAGCAGTACGAC. Translation: CASSPDRYSYEQYD.

This clonotype was picked up a small number of times. The chain is built from TRBV20-1 and TRBJ2-1, with 10 bases matching TRBD2. This CDR3 contains 12 residues. The trim removed 7 bases at V and 6 bases at J, leaving 3 bases unmatched. Germline CDR1 and CDR2: DFQATT and SNEGSKA (reference sequence). CDR3 nucleotide sequence: TGCAGTGTAGCGGGGGGAAGCAATGAGCAGTTCTTC. Protein: CSVAGGSNEQFF.